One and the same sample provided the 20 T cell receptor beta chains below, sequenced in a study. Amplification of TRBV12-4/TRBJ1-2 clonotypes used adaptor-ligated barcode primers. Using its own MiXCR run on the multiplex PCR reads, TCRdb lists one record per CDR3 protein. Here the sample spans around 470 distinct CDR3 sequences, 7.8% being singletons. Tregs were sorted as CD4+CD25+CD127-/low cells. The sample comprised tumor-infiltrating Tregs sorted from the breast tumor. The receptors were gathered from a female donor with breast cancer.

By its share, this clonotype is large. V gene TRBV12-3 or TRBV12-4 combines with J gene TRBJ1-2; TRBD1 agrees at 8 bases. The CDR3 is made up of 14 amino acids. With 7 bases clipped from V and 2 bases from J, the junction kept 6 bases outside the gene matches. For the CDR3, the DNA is TGTGCCAGCACCAGGGACAGGAGAAACTATGGCTACACCTTC. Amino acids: CASTRDRRNYGYTF.

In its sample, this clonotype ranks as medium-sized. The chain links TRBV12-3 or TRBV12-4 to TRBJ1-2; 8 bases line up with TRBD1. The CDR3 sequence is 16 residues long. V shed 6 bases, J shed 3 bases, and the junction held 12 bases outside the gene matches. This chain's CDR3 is CASREAGTGDYYGYTF. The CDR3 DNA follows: TGTGCCAGCAGAGAAGCCGGGACAGGAGACTACTATGGCTACACCTTC.

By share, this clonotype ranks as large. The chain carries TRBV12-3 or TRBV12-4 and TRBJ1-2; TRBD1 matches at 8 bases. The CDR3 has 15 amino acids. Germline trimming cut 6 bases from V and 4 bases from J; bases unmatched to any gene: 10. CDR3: CASSPSTGATYGYTF. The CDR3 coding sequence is TGTGCCAGCAGCCCCTCGACAGGGGCTACCTATGGCTACACCTTC.

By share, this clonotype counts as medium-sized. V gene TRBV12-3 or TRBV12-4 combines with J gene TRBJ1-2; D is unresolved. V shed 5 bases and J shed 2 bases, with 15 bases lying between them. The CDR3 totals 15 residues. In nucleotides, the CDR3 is TGTGCCAGCAGTCCCCACGGACGAGGGAACTATGGCTACACCTTC. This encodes CASSPHGRGNYGYTF.

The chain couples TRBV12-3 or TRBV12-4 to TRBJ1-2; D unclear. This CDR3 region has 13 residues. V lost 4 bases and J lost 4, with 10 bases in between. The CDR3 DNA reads TGTGCCAGCAGTTCGGGCAGGCTCTATGGCTACACCTTC. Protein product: CASSSGRLYGYTF.

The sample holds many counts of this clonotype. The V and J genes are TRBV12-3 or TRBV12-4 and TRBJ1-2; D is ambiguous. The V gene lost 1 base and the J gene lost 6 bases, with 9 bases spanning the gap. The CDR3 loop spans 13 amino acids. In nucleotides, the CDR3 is TGTGCCAGCAGTTTAGGGTTGAATGATGGCTACACCTTC. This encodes CASSLGLNDGYTF.

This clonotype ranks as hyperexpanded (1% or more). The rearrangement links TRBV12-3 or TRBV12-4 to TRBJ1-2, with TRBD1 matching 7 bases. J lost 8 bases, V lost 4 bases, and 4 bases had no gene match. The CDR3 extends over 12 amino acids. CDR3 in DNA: TGTGCCAGCAGTTCGACAGGGTTCGGCTACACCTTC. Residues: CASSSTGFGYTF.

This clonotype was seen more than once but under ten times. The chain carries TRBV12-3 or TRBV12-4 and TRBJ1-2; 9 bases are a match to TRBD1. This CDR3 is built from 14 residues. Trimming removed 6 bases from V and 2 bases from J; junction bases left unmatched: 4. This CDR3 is CASRTGQGNYGYTF. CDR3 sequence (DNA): TGTGCCAGCAGGACCGGACAGGGGAACTATGGCTACACCTTC.

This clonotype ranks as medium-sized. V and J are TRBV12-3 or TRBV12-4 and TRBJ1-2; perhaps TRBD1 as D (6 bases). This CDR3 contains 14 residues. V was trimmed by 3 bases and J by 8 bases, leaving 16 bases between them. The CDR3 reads CASSLRRGLKGYTF. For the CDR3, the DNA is TGTGCCAGCAGTTTGCGCAGGGGCTTAAAGGGCTACACCTTC.

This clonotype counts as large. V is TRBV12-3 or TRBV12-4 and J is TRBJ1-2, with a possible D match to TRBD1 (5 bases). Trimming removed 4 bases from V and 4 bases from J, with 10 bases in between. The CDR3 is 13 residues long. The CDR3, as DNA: TGTGCCAGCAGTTCGGGACGGTCCTATGGCTACACCTTC. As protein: CASSSGRSYGYTF.

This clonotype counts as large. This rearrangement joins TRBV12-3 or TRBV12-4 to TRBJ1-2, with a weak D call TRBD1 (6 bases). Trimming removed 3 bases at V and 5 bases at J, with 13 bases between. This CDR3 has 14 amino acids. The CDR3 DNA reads TGTGCCAGCAGTTTCACACAGGGAATGTATGGCTACACCTTC. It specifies CASSFTQGMYGYTF.

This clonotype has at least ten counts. CDR3 sequence reads: CASSWDRENYGYTF. In DNA, the CDR3 is TGTGCCAGCAGTTGGGACAGGGAGAACTATGGCTACACCTTC. This rearrangement joins TRBV12-3 or TRBV12-4 to TRBJ1-2; the match to TRBD1 covers 9 bases. The V and J ends lost 4 bases and 2 bases, in that order; junction bases with no gene match: 2. The CDR3 has 14 amino acids.

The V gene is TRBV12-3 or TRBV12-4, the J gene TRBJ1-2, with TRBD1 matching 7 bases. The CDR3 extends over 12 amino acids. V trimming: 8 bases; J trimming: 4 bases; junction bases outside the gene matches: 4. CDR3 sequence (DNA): TGTGCCAGCTGGACAGGCCTCTATGGCTACACCTTC. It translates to CASWTGLYGYTF.

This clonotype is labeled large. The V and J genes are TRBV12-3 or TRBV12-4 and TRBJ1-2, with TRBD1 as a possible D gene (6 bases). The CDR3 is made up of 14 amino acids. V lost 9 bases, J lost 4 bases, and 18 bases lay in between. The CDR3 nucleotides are TGTGCCAGGACAAGACAGGAGGCCCTCTATGGCTACACCTTC. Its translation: CARTRQEALYGYTF.

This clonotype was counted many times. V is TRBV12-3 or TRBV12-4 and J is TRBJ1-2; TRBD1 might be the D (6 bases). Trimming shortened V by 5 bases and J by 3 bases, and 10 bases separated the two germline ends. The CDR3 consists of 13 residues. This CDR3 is CASSAQGHYGYTF. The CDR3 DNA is TGTGCCAGCAGTGCACAGGGCCACTATGGCTACACCTTC.

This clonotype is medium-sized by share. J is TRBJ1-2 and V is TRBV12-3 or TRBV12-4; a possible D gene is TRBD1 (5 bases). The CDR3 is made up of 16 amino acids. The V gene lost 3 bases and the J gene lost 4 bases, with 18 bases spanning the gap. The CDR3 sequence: CASSFRDGGRFYGYTF. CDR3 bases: TGTGCCAGCAGTTTTAGGGACGGAGGGAGGTTCTATGGCTACACCTTC.

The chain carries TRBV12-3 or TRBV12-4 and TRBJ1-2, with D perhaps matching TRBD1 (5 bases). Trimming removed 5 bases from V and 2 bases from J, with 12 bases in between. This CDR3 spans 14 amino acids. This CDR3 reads CASSKGGANYGYTF. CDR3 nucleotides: TGTGCCAGCAGTAAAGGAGGGGCCAACTATGGCTACACCTTC.

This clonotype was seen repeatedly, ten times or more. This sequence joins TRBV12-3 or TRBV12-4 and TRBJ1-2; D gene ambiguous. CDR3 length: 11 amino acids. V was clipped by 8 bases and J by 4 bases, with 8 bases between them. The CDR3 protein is CASGSTYGYTF. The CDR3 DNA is TGTGCCAGCGGGTCGACCTATGGCTACACCTTC.

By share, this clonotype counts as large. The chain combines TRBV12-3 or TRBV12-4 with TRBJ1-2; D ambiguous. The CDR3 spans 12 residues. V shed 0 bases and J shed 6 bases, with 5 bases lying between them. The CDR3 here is CASSLARNGYTF. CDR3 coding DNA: TGTGCCAGCAGTTTAGCGCGGAATGGCTACACCTTC.

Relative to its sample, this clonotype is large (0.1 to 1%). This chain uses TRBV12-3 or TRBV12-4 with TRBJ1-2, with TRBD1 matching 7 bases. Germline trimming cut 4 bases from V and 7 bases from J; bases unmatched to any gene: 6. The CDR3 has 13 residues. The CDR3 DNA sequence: TGTGCCAGCAGTTCCGGGACAGTCGGTGGCTACACCTTC. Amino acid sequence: CASSSGTVGGYTF.